A single sample is the source of the 25 T cell receptor beta chains below, sequenced in a study of identifying expanded T cells in peripheral blood. Clones were sequenced by immunoSEQ multiplex PCR, and TCRdb holds only the in-frame ones, with some missing. This table has around 120,000 clones, less than 90% appearing once. Sequences were obtained from blood. Source of these receptors: a person aged 18 to 75 in good health.

J is TRBJ2-7 and V is TRBV29-1; D may correspond to TRBD1 or TRBD2 (5 bases each). The germline CDR1 and CDR2 sequences are SQVTM and ANQGSEA. Deletions cut 6 bases from V and 3 bases from J, with 15 bases between. This CDR3 spans 13 amino acids. The DNA for the CDR3 is TGCAGCGTAACCCGGGACGGTCACTACGAGCAGTACTTC. This sequence encodes CSVTRDGHYEQYF.

The chain has TRBV2 and TRBJ1-2; 10 bases are shared with TRBD1. Germline-derived CDR1 and CDR2 are SNHLY and FYNNEI. CDR3 size: 15 residues. The trim removed 4 bases at V and 6 bases at J, leaving 8 bases unmatched. The CDR3 sequence: CASSGPGQGRDGYTF. The CDR3, as DNA: TGTGCCAGCAGTGGCCCGGGACAGGGGAGGGATGGCTACACCTTC.

J is TRBJ2-3 and V is TRBV7-9; 8 bases line up with TRBD2. The CDR3 contains 16 residues. V was pared by 1 base and J by 0 bases, with 3 bases of the junction left unmatched. Germline loops: CDR1 SEHNR, CDR2 FQNEAQ (reference sequence). CDR3 nucleotides: TGTGCCAGCAGCTTAGGCGGGGGGACTAGCACAGATACGCAGTATTTT. This translates into CASSLGGGTSTDTQYF.

This chain links TRBV29-1 with TRBJ2-3, with 7 nucleotides matching TRBD1. Trimming took 2 bases from V and 4 from J; bases not matched to a gene: 0. The CDR3 covers 12 residues. Germline values: CDR1 SQVTM, CDR2 ANQGSEA. The CDR3 DNA sequence: TGCAGCGTTGAAACAGGGGCAGATACGCAGTATTTT. It encodes CSVETGADTQYF.

The chain is built from TRBV9 and TRBJ2-3; TRBD2 matches 15 bases. J gave up 1 base and V 4 bases, and 7 bases lay outside the gene matches. The CDR3 is 18 residues long. Germline CDR1 and CDR2: SGDLS and YYNGEE. The DNA of the CDR3 is TGTGCCAGCAGCCCCGGGACTAGCGGGGGGCAGGGCACAGATACGCAGTATTTT. Translation gives CASSPGTSGGQGTDTQYF.

The CDR3 region is CASSQEHPAAADTQYF. The DNA for the CDR3 is TGTGCCAGCAGCCAAGAACACCCAGCGGCGGCAGATACGCAGTATTTT. V is TRBV14 and J is TRBJ2-3, with D possibly TRBD2 on 5 matching bases. CDR1 and CDR2 (germline): SGHDN, FVKESK. The CDR3 is 16 residues long. V gave up 0 bases and J gave up 4 bases, with 14 bases separating them.

J is TRBJ1-1 and V is TRBV9, with no clear D. This CDR3 is 14 amino acids long. In germline, CDR1 is SGDLS, CDR2 YYNGEE. V was trimmed by 4 bases and J by 4 bases, leaving 14 bases between them. The CDR3, as DNA: TGTGCCAGCAGCACCGACCCCGATGCCACTGAAGCTTTCTTT. Its translation is CASSTDPDATEAFF.

This clone was recorded a few times. This chain uses TRBV4-1 with TRBJ2-7; the D gene is possibly TRBD2 (5 bases). Per germline, CDR1 MGHRA and CDR2 YSYEKL. Trimming left V 3 bases short and J 2 bases short, with 20 bases between. This CDR3 is 17 amino acids long. CDR3 protein: CASSHPVGSEGPYEQYF. CDR3 DNA: TGCGCCAGCAGCCACCCCGTAGGTAGCGAAGGGCCCTACGAGCAGTACTTC.

This clone is a singleton in its sample. This chain joins TRBV28 and TRBJ1-4; 9 nucleotides match TRBD1. V shed 6 bases and J 0 bases; nucleotides not matched to a gene: 14. This CDR3 spans 19 amino acids. Germline V gene lookup returns CDR1 MDHEN and CDR2 SYDVKM. CDR3 amino acids: CASRASPGQGPATNEKLFF. The CDR3 nucleotides are TGTGCCAGCAGAGCCTCCCCGGGACAGGGCCCTGCAACTAATGAAAAACTGTTTTTT. The entire variable domain, with the rest obtained from reference TRBV28 and TRBJ1-4, is as follows: DVKVTQSSRYLVKRTGEKVFLECVQDMDHENMFWYRQDPGLGLRLIYFSYDVKMKEKGDIPEGYSVSREKKERFSLILESASTNQTSMYLCASRASPGQGPATNEKLFFGSGTQLSVL.

This chain's CDR3 is CASSVEAHQETQYF. The CDR3 DNA sequence: TGTGCCAGCAGCGTAGAGGCACACCAAGAGACCCAGTACTTC. This chain uses TRBV9 with TRBJ2-5, with D unclear. Per germline, CDR1 SGDLS and CDR2 YYNGEE. V was clipped by 0 bases and J by 0 bases, with 6 bases between them. CDR3 size: 14 residues.

This clone was recorded only once. This chain connects TRBV7-2 to TRBJ2-1; 11 bases map to TRBD2. CDR3 length equals 14 residues. Germline V gene data show CDR1 as SGHTA and CDR2 as FQGNSA. With 5 bases clipped from V and 9 bases from J, the junction kept 6 bases outside the gene matches. For the CDR3, the DNA is TGTGCCAGCAGCCGCCTTAGCGGGAGGGTTGAGCAGTTCTTC. Translating it yields CASSRLSGRVEQFF.

The rearrangement links TRBV5-4 to TRBJ2-4; TRBD1 agrees at 8 bases. This CDR3 region has 16 residues. Germline V gene data show CDR1 as SGHNT and CDR2 as YYREEE (reference sequence). V trimming: 0 bases; J trimming: 6 bases; junction bases outside the gene matches: 8. The CDR3 reads CASSLGQGAPGNIQYF. DNA of the CDR3: TGTGCCAGCAGCTTGGGGCAGGGGGCGCCCGGAAACATTCAGTACTTC.

A single count supports this clone. The rearrangement uses TRBV12-1 and TRBJ2-7; TRBD1, the table's D call, was not compared with the DNA. TRBV12-1 is deemed a pseudogene. The CDR3 has 10 amino acids. The CDR3 sequence: CASSFLRQYF. CDR3 bases: TGTGCCAGCAGCTTTCTCAGGCAGTACTTC.

V is TRBV18 and J is TRBJ2-1; the D is unclear. Per germline, CDR1 KGHSH and CDR2 LQKENI. The V and J ends lost 3 bases and 6 bases respectively, with 12 bases between them. CDR3 size: 14 residues. The CDR3 DNA is TGTGCCAGCTCACCTCGGGTTCCTTTCAATGAGCAGTTCTTC. Amino acids: CASSPRVPFNEQFF. The full variable domain, its missing parts supplied by reference TRBV18 and TRBJ2-1, is NAGVMQNPRHLVRRRGQEARLRCSPMKGHSHVYWYRQLPEEGLKFMVYLQKENIIDESGMPKERFSAEFPKEGPSILRIQQVVRGDSAAYFCASSPRVPFNEQFFGPGTRLTVL.

The chain joins TRBV5-4 to TRBJ2-5; 7 positions match TRBD2. Germline values: CDR1 SGHNT, CDR2 YYREEE (reference sequence). With 2 bases clipped from V and 0 bases from J, the junction kept 1 base outside the gene matches. The CDR3 consists of 14 residues. Here the CDR3 reads CASSFSGYQETQYF. The CDR3 nucleotides are TGTGCCAGCAGCTTTAGCGGGTACCAAGAGACCCAGTACTTC.

The chain is built from TRBV5-1 and TRBJ2-1; 14 bases are a match to TRBD2. J was trimmed by 8 bases and V by 1 base; bases with no gene match: 5. There are 16 residues in the CDR3. Germline-derived CDR1 and CDR2 are SGHRS and YFSETQ. The CDR3 spells CASSLSGTSGSYEQFF. CDR3 DNA sequence: TGCGCCAGCAGCTTGTCTGGGACTAGCGGGAGCTATGAGCAGTTCTTC.

The genes are TRBV5-1 and TRBJ2-5; no clear D. V lost 7 bases and J 2 bases, leaving 15 bases between the germline ends. Per the germline V gene, CDR1 is SGHRS and CDR2 is YFSETQ. This CDR3 has 14 residues. CDR3 DNA sequence: TGCGCCAGCGCACGGACCCGCCCACAAGAGACCCAGTACTTC. Its translation: CASARTRPQETQYF.

This clone was counted a single time. The V gene is TRBV19, the J gene TRBJ1-1; TRBD1 is a possible D gene (6 bases). Germline V gene data show CDR1 as LNHDA and CDR2 as SQIVND (reference sequence). V was cut by 3 bases and J by 5 bases, with 7 bases left in between. There are 12 residues in the CDR3. This CDR3 reads CASSIDRTEAFF. CDR3 nucleotides: TGTGCCAGTAGTATTGACAGGACTGAAGCTTTCTTT.

The gene calls are TRBV30 and TRBJ2-4; TRBD1 aligns across 8 bases. The germline gives CDR1 GTSNPN, CDR2 SVGIG (reference sequence). V lost 2 bases to trimming and J lost 4 bases; unmatched junction nucleotides: 7. The CDR3 contains 15 residues. The CDR3 sequence: CAWSPGQGRKNIQYF. In nucleotides, the CDR3 is TGTGCCTGGAGTCCCGGACAGGGTCGTAAAAACATTCAGTACTTC.

The rearrangement links TRBV4-3 to TRBJ2-6; 7 bases are a match to TRBD1. The trim removed 0 bases at V and 1 base at J, leaving 9 bases unmatched. The CDR3 sequence is 19 residues long. Germline assignment: CDR1 LGHNA and CDR2 YSLEER. CDR3 DNA sequence: TGCGCCAGCAGCCAAGACCACCGGGACAGCCCATCTGGGGCCAACGTCCTGACTTTC. Translated, it gives CASSQDHRDSPSGANVLTF.

The chain links TRBV28 to TRBJ1-5; D is undetermined. Looked up from germline, CDR1 is MDHEN and CDR2 is SYDVKM. The CDR3 is made up of 15 amino acids. V lost 6 bases to trimming and J lost 4 bases, with 16 bases between them. CDR3 nucleotides: TGTGCCAGCAGCTCGCCCGTCGGGTATAATCAGCCCCAGCATTTT. As protein: CASSSPVGYNQPQHF.

This chain joins TRBV16 and TRBJ1-1, with 10 bases fitting TRBD1. CDR3 length equals 18 residues. Per germline, CDR1 KGHSY and CDR2 FQNENV. Germline trimming cut 0 bases from V and 3 bases from J; bases unmatched to any gene: 10. Here the CDR3 reads CASSQSSRQGAQDTEAFF. For the CDR3, the DNA is TGTGCCAGCAGCCAATCTAGTCGACAGGGGGCGCAGGACACTGAAGCTTTCTTT. The variable domain in full, completed from reference TRBV16 and TRBJ1-1, reads GEEVAQTPKHLVRGEGQKAKLYCAPIKGHSYVFWYQQVLKNEFKFLISFQNENVFDETGMPKERFSAKCLPNSPCSLEIQATKLEDSAVYFCASSQSSRQGAQDTEAFFGQGTRLTVV.

The chain combines TRBV29-1 with TRBJ2-1; maybe TRBD1 (5 bases). V dropped 5 bases and J dropped 6 bases, with 14 bases sitting between them. In germline, CDR1 is SQVTM, CDR2 ANQGSEA. CDR3 length equals 13 residues. CDR3 sequence: CSVLEGVGNEQFF. Here the CDR3 DNA reads TGCAGCGTTTTAGAAGGGGTGGGCAATGAGCAGTTCTTC.

This clone was found once. The rearrangement uses TRBV7-2 and TRBJ2-5; D is perhaps TRBD1 (5 bases). The CDR3 sequence is 14 residues long. Trimming took 2 bases from V and 0 from J, leaving 7 bases between them. Germline V gene lookup returns CDR1 SGHTA and CDR2 FQGNSA. CDR3 amino acids: CASSLRQNQETQYF. CDR3 DNA: TGTGCCAGCAGCTTACGACAGAACCAAGAGACCCAGTACTTC. Full variable domain (outside the CDR3, taken from reference TRBV7-2 and TRBJ2-5): GAGVSQSPSNKVTEKGKDVELRCDPISGHTALYWYRQSLGQGLEFLIYFQGNSAPDKSGLPSDRFSAERTGGSVSTLTIQRTQQEDSAVYLCASSLRQNQETQYFGPGTRLLVL.

The chain combines TRBV4-1 with TRBJ2-3; 7 bases line up with TRBD1. Losses at the gene ends were 3 bases for V and 3 bases for J; bases not matched to a gene: 12. There are 17 residues in the CDR3. The V gene's germline CDR1 is MGHRA and CDR2 YSYEKL. CDR3 bases: TGCGCCAGCAGCCACGCCGTTCCGGGACAGCTAACAGATACGCAGTATTTT. This encodes CASSHAVPGQLTDTQYF.